Listed here are 12 T cell receptor beta chains from one sample, sequenced in a study of shared clonotypes between healthy human individuals (dated by TCRdb to 2019 to 2021). The library was prepared using the immunoSEQ multiplex PCR assay. TCRdb took this table from immuneACCESS and kept in-frame rearrangements with V and J called. Such tables lack part of the clones; where checked against another copy, unresolved V genes explain under half of the gap, and the rest is unexplained. The sample has some 2.1 million clones on record, 90% to 95% of them singletons. The top ten clonotypes cover 0.1% to 0.15% of the sample. What was sequenced was naive CD4+ T cells sorted from blood. The cell subset or site label, as the study defines it: CD45RA+ positively selected. The receptors derive from a man between 18 and 35 years old in good health.

This clone has just one count. The CDR3 bases are TGTGCCAGCAGTAGGGGGGAACCCACAGATACGCAGTATTTT. It is translated as CASSRGEPTDTQYF. This sequence joins TRBV11-3 and TRBJ2-3; the D gene could be TRBD1 or TRBD2 (6 bases each). Per the germline V gene, CDR1 is SGHNT and CDR2 is YENEEA. CDR3 length: 14 amino acids. Trimming pared 6 bases from V and 2 bases from J, leaving 12 bases between.

J is TRBJ2-6 and V is TRBV27, with D perhaps matching TRBD1 (5 bases). The CDR3 contains 19 residues. Trimming took 5 bases from V and 0 from J, leaving 20 bases between them. Germline CDR1 reads MNHEY; CDR2 reads SMNVEV (reference sequence). The CDR3 coding sequence is TGTGCCAGCAGTCCACAACCAAGGGGCCTAATCTCTGGGGCCAACGTCCTGACTTTC. Protein product: CASSPQPRGLISGANVLTF.

The chain is built from TRBV6-1 and TRBJ1-3; D is undetermined. V lost 3 bases to trimming and J lost 0 bases, with 12 bases between them. The CDR3 consists of 16 residues. Germline CDR1 MNHNS, CDR2 SASEGT. The CDR3: CASSEGSRYSGNTIYF. Here the CDR3 DNA reads TGTGCCAGCAGTGAGGGCAGCCGGTACTCTGGAAACACCATATATTTT.

The V and J genes are TRBV10-3 and TRBJ2-7, with D perhaps TRBD1 or TRBD2 (5 bases each). V was shortened by 3 bases and J by 2 bases, with 17 bases between the two germline ends. CDR3 length equals 16 residues. CDR1 and CDR2 (germline): ENHRY, SYGVKD. The CDR3: CAISDFGADGAYEQYF. Here the CDR3 DNA reads TGTGCCATCAGTGACTTCGGGGCTGACGGAGCCTACGAGCAGTACTTC.

The chain is built from TRBV10-1 and TRBJ1-2, with a tentative D call TRBD1 (6 bases). Germline V CDR1 and CDR2: WNHNN, SYGVQD (reference sequence). V shed 10 bases and J shed 3 bases, with 15 bases lying between them. The CDR3 has 13 amino acids. CDR3 loop: CAKPWGQYYGYTF. The CDR3 nucleotides are TGCGCCAAGCCGTGGGGGCAGTACTATGGCTACACCTTC.

This chain links TRBV30 with TRBJ2-4; D is undetermined. V was shortened by 1 base and J by 0 bases, with 10 bases between the two germline ends. The V gene's germline CDR1 is GTSNPN and CDR2 SVGIG (reference sequence). The CDR3 length is 15 residues. CDR3 protein: CAWSAQTVAKNIQYF. The CDR3 region has the DNA TGTGCCTGGAGTGCTCAAACCGTAGCCAAAAACATTCAGTACTTC.

The V and J genes are TRBV4-1 and TRBJ1-4, with unresolved D. V lost 1 base, J lost 3 bases, and 12 bases lay in between. Germline loops: CDR1 MGHRA, CDR2 YSYEKL. The CDR3 loop spans 16 amino acids. CDR3: CASSQVIRVANEKLFF. The DNA of the CDR3 is TGCGCCAGCAGCCAAGTGATAAGGGTGGCTAATGAAAAACTGTTTTTT.

Notes on this clone: Distinct nucleotide sequences in the sample also encode this CDR3. The chain links TRBV30 to TRBJ1-1; no definite D call. Trimming cost V 2 bases and J 2 bases, with 9 bases left between them. Looked up from germline, CDR1 is GTSNPN and CDR2 is SVGIG (reference sequence). The CDR3 has 13 residues. The CDR3 spells CAWSSRANTEAFF. In nucleotides, the CDR3 is TGTGCCTGGAGTTCTAGGGCCAACACTGAAGCTTTCTTT. Complete variable domain (other parts from reference TRBV30 and TRBJ1-1): SQTIHQWPATLVQPVGSPLSLECTVEGTSNPNLYWYRQAAGRGLQLLFYSVGIGQISSEVPQNLSASRPQDRQFILSSKKLLLSDSGFYLCAWSSRANTEAFFGQGTRLTVV.

The J gene is TRBJ1-1, the V gene TRBV18; no definite D call. CDR3 length: 13 residues. CDR1 is KGHSH, CDR2 LQKENI, per germline. V was cut by 0 bases and J by 8 bases, with 10 bases left in between. CDR3 region: CASSPPNIWEAFF. CDR3 nucleotide sequence: TGTGCCAGCTCACCACCGAACATTTGGGAAGCTTTCTTT.

The table lists this clone with a count of one. The chain has TRBV6-1 and TRBJ2-3; 8 nucleotides line up with TRBD2. Per the germline V gene, CDR1 is MNHNS and CDR2 is SASEGT. The junction had 6 bases not matched to a gene; V was cut back by 2 bases and J by 2 bases. CDR3 length: 16 residues. In nucleotides, the CDR3 is TGTGCCAGCAGTGAAAGAACTAGCGGACCCACAGATACGCAGTATTTT. Translated, it gives CASSERTSGPTDTQYF.

V gene TRBV7-2 combines with J gene TRBJ2-3; D ambiguous. V lost 5 bases and J 4 bases, leaving 13 bases between the germline ends. The germline CDR1 and CDR2 sequences are SGHTA and FQGNSA. CDR3 length: 14 amino acids. CDR3 nucleotide sequence: TGTGCCAGCAGCCTCGCTCAGGTCGCAGATACGCAGTATTTT. It codes for CASSLAQVADTQYF.

The V gene is TRBV19, the J gene TRBJ1-2; possibly TRBD1 for D (6 bases). CDR1 LNHDA and CDR2 SQIVND come from the germline V gene (reference sequence). CDR3 length: 16 amino acids. Deletions cut 1 base from V and 7 bases from J, with 19 bases between. The CDR3 sequence: CASSIAGTNDMRGYTF. In DNA form, the CDR3 reads TGTGCCAGTAGTATAGCTGGGACAAACGACATGCGTGGCTACACCTTC.